This T cell receptor beta chain derives from a study of cytomegalovirus exposure and HLA in healthy donors. Whole-study results and caveats: When a later analysis compared HLA-associated TCR beta chains with equally common others, the HLA-associated chains turned out to be more clonally expanded and to have lower generation probabilities.

Unrecorded immune exposures were likely, despite nominal health at sampling. CDR1 is SGDLS and CDR2 is YYNGEE in the germline V gene. The CDR3 sequence is 17 residues long. V lost 0 bases and J lost 2; bases outside the gene matches: 10. The PCR was carried out with 60 Vbeta primers and 13 Jbeta primers. Authors' methods: Later, about 80 million unique TCR beta chains were counted in an analysis, and some 11 million of them were shared. TCRdb keeps only in-frame clones here, not all; method: immunoSEQ multiplex PCR. The V and J calls and clone size were taken over from that table, and D and trimming were inferred from the DNA. This table has 110,000 or so clones, roughly 80% appearing once. Points on this clone: Its antigen is as yet unknown.

This clonotype was sampled from a female donor in good health and CMV-seronegative. Sequenced sample: PBMCs. The genes are TRBV9 and TRBJ2-5; TRBD2 agrees at 7 bases. CDR3 sequence: CASSVDNRLAGQETQYF. CDR3 DNA: TGTGCCAGCAGCGTAGATAATCGACTAGCCGGACAAGAGACCCAGTACTTC.